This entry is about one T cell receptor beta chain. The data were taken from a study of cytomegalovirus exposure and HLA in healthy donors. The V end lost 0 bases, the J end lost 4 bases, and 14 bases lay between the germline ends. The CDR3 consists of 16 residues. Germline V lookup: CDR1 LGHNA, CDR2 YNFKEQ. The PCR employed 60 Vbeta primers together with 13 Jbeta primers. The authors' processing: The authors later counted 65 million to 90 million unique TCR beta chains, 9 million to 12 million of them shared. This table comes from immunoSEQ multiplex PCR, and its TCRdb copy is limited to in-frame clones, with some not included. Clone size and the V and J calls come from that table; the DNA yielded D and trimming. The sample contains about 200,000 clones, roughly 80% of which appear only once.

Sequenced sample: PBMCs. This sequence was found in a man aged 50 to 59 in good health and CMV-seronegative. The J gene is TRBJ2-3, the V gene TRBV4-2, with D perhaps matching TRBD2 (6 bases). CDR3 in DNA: TGTGCCAGCAGCCAAGATCGGGGTAGCGGAGCAGATACGCAGTATTTT. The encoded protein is CASSQDRGSGADTQYF.